This T cell receptor beta chain was recovered during a study of T cells in Graves' hyperthyroidism and ophthalmopathy. Study-level points and caveats: Most thyroid clonotypes that were expanded above 0.001 also turned up in blood.

Amplification targeted TCR beta CDR3 regions from RNA transcripts. First-round RT-PCR targeting the TCR CDR3 was performed with the HTBI primer set. One entry per CDR3 protein results from TCRdb running MiXCR on the multiplex PCR reads. The sample has about 510,000 distinct CDR3 sequences; 46% are singletons. Germline values: CDR1 SGHTA, CDR2 FQGNSA. Trimming stripped 4 bases from V and 10 bases from J, with 10 bases between. CDR3 length: 11 amino acids. This clonotype was seen many times. Its specificity is unknown. The chain uses TRBV7-2 and TRBJ1-2, with D possibly being TRBD1 (6 bases). The sequence was collected from an adult woman with Graves' disease, either hyperthyroidism or ophthalmopathy (not recorded which). The sequenced sample was peripheral blood or thyroid tissue (not recorded which). The CDR3 is CASSSGQIYTF. CDR3 in DNA: TGTGCCAGCAGCTCAGGACAGATCTACACCTTC.